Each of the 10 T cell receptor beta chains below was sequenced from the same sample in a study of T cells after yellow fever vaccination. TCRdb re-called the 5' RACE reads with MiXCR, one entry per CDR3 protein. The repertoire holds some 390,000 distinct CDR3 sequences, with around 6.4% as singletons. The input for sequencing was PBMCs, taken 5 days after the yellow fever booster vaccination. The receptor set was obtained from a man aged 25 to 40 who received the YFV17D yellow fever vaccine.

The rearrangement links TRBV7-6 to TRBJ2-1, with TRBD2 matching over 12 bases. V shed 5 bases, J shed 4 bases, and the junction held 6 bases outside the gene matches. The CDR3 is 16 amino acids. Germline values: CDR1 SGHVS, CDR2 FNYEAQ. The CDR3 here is CASSPFGLAGYNEQFF. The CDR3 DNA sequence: TGTGCCAGCAGCCCGTTCGGACTAGCGGGATACAATGAGCAGTTCTTC.

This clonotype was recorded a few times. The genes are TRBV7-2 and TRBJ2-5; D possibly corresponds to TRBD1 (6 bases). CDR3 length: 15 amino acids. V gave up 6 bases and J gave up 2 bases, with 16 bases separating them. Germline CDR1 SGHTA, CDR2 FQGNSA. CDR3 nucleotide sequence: TGTGCCAGCAGTCTTGGTCGGGGACAACAAGAGACCCAGTACTTC. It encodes CASSLGRGQQETQYF.

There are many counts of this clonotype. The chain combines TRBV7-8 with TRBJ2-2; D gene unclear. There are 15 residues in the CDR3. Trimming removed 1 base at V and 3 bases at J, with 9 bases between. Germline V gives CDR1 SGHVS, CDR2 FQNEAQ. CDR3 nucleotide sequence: TGTGCCAGCAGCTTAGTCGGGCAGCACACCGGGGAGCTGTTTTTT. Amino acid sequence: CASSLVGQHTGELFF.

CDR3 protein: CASSLDRRGWPQHF. The CDR3 DNA is TGTGCCAGCAGCTTAGATCGGCGGGGTTGGCCCCAGCATTTT. V and J are TRBV11-2 and TRBJ1-5; no reliable D call. Germline V gene lookup returns CDR1 SGHAT and CDR2 FQNNGV. The CDR3 is 14 amino acids. V gave up 0 bases and J gave up 9 bases, with 12 bases separating them.

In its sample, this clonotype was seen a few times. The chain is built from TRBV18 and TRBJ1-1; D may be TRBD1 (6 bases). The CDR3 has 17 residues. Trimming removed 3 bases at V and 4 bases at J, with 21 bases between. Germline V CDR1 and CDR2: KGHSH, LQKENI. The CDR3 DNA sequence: TGTGCCAGCTCACCCTCTCTTGGGGGGGGCTTTTTCACTGAAGCTTTCTTT. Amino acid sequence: CASSPSLGGGFFTEAFF.

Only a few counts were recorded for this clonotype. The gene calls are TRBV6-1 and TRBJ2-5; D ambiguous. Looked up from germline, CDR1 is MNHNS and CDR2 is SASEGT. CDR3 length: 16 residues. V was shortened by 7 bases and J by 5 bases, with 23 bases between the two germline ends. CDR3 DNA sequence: TGTGCCAGCACTCCCGAGGAGCTTACAGTACTTGAGACCCAGTACTTC. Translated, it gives CASTPEELTVLETQYF.

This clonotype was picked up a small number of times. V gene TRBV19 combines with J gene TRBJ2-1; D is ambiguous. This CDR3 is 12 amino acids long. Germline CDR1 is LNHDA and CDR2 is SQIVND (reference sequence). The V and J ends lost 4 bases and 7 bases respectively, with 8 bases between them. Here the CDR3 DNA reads TGTGCCAGTAGTAAAGTAGCAAATGAGCAGTTCTTC. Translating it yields CASSKVANEQFF.

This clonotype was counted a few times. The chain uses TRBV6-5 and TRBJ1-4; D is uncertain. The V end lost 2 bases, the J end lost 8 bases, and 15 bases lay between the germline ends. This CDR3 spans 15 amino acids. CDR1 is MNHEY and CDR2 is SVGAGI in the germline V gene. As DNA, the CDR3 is TGTGCCAGCAGTTACAGCCCGGGGAGCGGGGAAAAACTGTTTTTT. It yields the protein CASSYSPGSGEKLFF.

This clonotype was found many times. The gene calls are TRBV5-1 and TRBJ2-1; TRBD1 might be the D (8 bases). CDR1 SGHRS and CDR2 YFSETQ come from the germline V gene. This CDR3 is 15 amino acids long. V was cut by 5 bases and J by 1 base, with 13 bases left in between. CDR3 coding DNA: TGCGCCAGCAGGTCACAGGGGGGGTCCTACAATGAGCAGTTCTTC. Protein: CASRSQGGSYNEQFF.

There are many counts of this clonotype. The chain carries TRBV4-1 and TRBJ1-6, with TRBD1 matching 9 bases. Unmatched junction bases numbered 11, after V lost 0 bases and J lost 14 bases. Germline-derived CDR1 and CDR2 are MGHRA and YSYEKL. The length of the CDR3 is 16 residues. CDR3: CASSQEPNRGPETLHF. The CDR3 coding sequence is TGCGCCAGCAGCCAAGAACCGAACAGGGGGCCGGAGACCCTCCACTTT.